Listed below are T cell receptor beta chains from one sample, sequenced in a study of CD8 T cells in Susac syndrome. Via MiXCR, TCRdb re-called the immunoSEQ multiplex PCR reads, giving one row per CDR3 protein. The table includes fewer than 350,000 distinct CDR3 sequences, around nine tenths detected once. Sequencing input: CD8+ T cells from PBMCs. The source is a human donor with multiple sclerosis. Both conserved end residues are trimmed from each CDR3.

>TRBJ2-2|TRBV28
ASSFGAFAGELF
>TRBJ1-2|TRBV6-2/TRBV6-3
ASSFPPSAGRGYT
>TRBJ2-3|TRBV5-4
ASSLPGTSGDYTDTQY
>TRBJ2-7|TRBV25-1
ASSGSGTGLGSYEQY
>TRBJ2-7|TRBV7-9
ASSLVVGVQDEQY
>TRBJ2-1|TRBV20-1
SARDGRQF
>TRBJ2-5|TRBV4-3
ASSPLGDQETQY
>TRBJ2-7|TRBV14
ASSHWTGATYEQY
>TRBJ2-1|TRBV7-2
ASSLADRNEQF
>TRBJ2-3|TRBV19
AVQTPLADTQY
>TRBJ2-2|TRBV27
ASSLSGSGELF
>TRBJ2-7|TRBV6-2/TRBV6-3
ASSYGTVEQD
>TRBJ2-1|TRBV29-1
SVLMDRGYNEQF
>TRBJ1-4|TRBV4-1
ASRGFGFRKLF
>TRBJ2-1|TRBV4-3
ASSQDGVGRESTNEQF
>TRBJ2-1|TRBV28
ASRWDNSYNEQF
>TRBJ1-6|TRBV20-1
SARMTGGADSPLH
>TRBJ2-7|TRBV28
ASSLHPGRQY
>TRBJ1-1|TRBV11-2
ASSLGTILTEAF
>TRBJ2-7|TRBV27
ASSELSGYEQY
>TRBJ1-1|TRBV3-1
ASSQGPGGTEAF
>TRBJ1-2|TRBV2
ASISSRGNYGYT
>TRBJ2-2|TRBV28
ASSWGIGAGELF
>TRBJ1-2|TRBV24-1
ATSDNLATAPYGYT
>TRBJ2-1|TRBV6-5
ASLGLDYNEQF
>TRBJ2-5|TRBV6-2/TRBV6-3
ASSYKGEWETQY
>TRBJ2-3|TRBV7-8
ASSPPGSRDTQY
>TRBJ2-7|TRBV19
ASSIGTFYEQY
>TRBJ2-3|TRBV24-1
ATSDLTGTRLSTDTQY
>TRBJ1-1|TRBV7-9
ASSKGGQGAAF
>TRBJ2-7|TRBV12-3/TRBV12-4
ASSQQTSGSSYEQY
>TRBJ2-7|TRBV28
ASSLLSTYEQY
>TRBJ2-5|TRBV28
ASSLSRAQGHHPRETQY
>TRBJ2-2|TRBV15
ATSRGWNGELF
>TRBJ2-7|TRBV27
ATAWGQAYEQY
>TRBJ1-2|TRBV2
ASSAQGLTDGYT
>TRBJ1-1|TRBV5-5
ASSLDIRAEAF
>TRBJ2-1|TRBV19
ASNGKGGGAMYNEQF
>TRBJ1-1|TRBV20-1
SAVPGSNTEAF
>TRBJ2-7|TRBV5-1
ASSLRDRPYEQY